These 32 T cell receptor beta chains were all obtained from the same sample, sequenced in a study of early T cells in non-severe SARS-CoV-2 infection. TCRdb reprocessed the 5' RACE reads via MiXCR and lists one record per CDR3 protein. Of about 60,000 distinct CDR3 sequences in the sample, 11% were seen once. The material sequenced was whole blood, taken at baseline. Receptors were obtained from an adult who was a healthcare worker with PCR-confirmed SARS-CoV-2 infection or an uninfected control (not recorded which).

The chain is built from TRBV7-8 and TRBJ1-1; 9 bases fit TRBD1. CDR1 and CDR2 from the germline V gene are SGHVS and FQNEAQ. The ends lost 4 bases at V and 1 base at J; junction bases unmatched: 1. The CDR3 totals 14 residues. CDR3 sequence: CASSSGQGNTEAFF. In nucleotides, the CDR3 is TGTGCCAGCAGCTCGGGACAGGGGAACACTGAAGCTTTCTTT.

This clonotype appeared many times. The J gene is TRBJ1-5, the V gene TRBV12-5, with 9 bases aligning to TRBD1. V trimming: 6 bases; J trimming: 4 bases; junction bases outside the gene matches: 7. The CDR3 is 15 residues long. CDR1 LGHNT and CDR2 FRNRAP come from the germline V gene. CDR3 sequence reads: CASGRGTGQNQPQHF. The CDR3 nucleotides read TGTGCTAGTGGGCGAGGGACAGGGCAAAATCAGCCCCAGCATTTT.

This chain uses TRBV29-1 with TRBJ2-5, with 9 bases matching TRBD2. The CDR3 runs to 15 residues. Germline CDR1 and CDR2: SQVTM and ANQGSEA. J was trimmed by 3 bases and V by 4 bases; bases with no gene match: 9. The CDR3 bases are TGCAGCGTTGTGGCGGGGGGGCGGCGGAAAGAGACCCAGTACTTC. Protein: CSVVAGGRRKETQYF.

DNA of the CDR3: TGTGCCAGCAGCTCCTCCAGGGGAAACACTGAAGCTTTCTTT. Its protein is CASSSSRGNTEAFF. J is TRBJ1-1 and V is TRBV11-2; the D gene is possibly TRBD1 (6 bases). This CDR3 is built from 14 residues. Trimming shortened V by 4 bases and J by 2 bases, and 11 bases separated the two germline ends. The germline CDR1 and CDR2 sequences are SGHAT and FQNNGV. The entire variable domain, with the rest obtained from reference TRBV11-2 and TRBJ1-1, is as follows: EAGVAQSPRYKIIEKRQSVAFWCNPISGHATLYWYQQILGQGPKLLIQFQNNGVVDDSQLPKDRFSAERLKGVDSTLKIQPAKLEDSAVYLCASSSSRGNTEAFFGQGTRLTVV.

The gene calls are TRBV7-2 and TRBJ2-2, with unresolved D. Trimming pared 2 bases from V and 4 bases from J, leaving 14 bases between. Germline-derived CDR1 and CDR2 are SGHTA and FQGNSA. The CDR3 loop spans 16 amino acids. The CDR3, as DNA: TGTGCCAGCAGCTTAAGGAGCCCATCGGCCACCGGGGAGCTGTTTTTT. This sequence encodes CASSLRSPSATGELFF.

This clonotype was detected only a few times. V and J are TRBV7-2 and TRBJ1-6; D not certain. The CDR3 extends over 14 amino acids. V gave up 0 bases and J gave up 7 bases, with 7 bases separating them. Germline assignment: CDR1 SGHTA and CDR2 FQGNSA. The CDR3: CASSLANGNSPLHF. CDR3 DNA sequence: TGTGCCAGCAGCTTAGCTAACGGGAATTCACCCCTCCACTTT.

In this sample, this clonotype turned up a few times. The CDR3: CSVGGTGVTEAFF. The CDR3 DNA is TGCAGCGTTGGAGGGACAGGGGTTACTGAAGCTTTCTTT. This sequence joins TRBV29-1 and TRBJ1-1; 10 bases agree with TRBD1. From germline, CDR1 is SQVTM and CDR2 ANQGSEA. CDR3 length: 13 residues. V gave up 4 bases and J gave up 5 bases; unmatched junction bases: 4.

In this sample, this clonotype turned up a few times. The rearrangement uses TRBV30 and TRBJ2-3; a weak D match, TRBD1 (6 bases). This CDR3 is 14 amino acids long. The germline V and J ends were trimmed by 4 bases and 0 bases, with 11 bases remaining between them. The germline V gene has CDR1 GTSNPN and CDR2 SVGIG (reference sequence). CDR3 bases: TGTGCCTGGAACTTGGGGGCTAGCACAGATACGCAGTATTTT. This translates into CAWNLGASTDTQYF. The entire variable domain, with the rest obtained from reference TRBV30 and TRBJ2-3, is as follows: SQTIHQWPATLVQPVGSPLSLECTVEGTSNPNLYWYRQAAGRGLQLLFYSVGIGQISSEVPQNLSASRPQDRQFILSSKKLLLSDSGFYLCAWNLGASTDTQYFGPGTRLTVL.

This clonotype has just a few counts. The chain employs TRBV7-8 and TRBJ1-4, with D perhaps TRBD1 (6 bases). Germline lookup yields CDR1 SGHVS and CDR2 FQNEAQ. The V and J ends lost 1 base and 10 bases respectively, with 7 bases between them. CDR3 length: 12 residues. The CDR3 nucleotides read TGTGCCAGCAGCTTAGAGGGGGGAAAACTGTTTTTT. This codes for CASSLEGGKLFF.

The V and J genes are TRBV12-3 or TRBV12-4 and TRBJ2-2; tentative D call: TRBD1 (6 bases). V lost 6 bases and J 4 bases, leaving 21 bases between the germline ends. The CDR3 is 17 residues long. The CDR3 is CASSHPNREGGTGELFF. CDR3 DNA sequence: TGTGCCAGCAGCCATCCCAACAGGGAAGGAGGCACCGGGGAGCTGTTTTTT.

This clonotype appeared a few times. This rearrangement joins TRBV29-1 to TRBJ2-1, with D tentatively TRBD1 or TRBD2 (6 bases each). The CDR3 loop spans 16 amino acids. The V end was cut by 0 bases, the J end by 3 bases, with 15 bases between. Germline CDR1 reads SQVTM; CDR2 reads ANQGSEA. As DNA, the CDR3 is TGCAGCGTTGAAGATCACCCCGGGGGCAGCTACAATGAGCAGTTCTTC. It specifies CSVEDHPGGSYNEQFF.

This clonotype turned up a few times. This chain links TRBV30 with TRBJ1-1; D is perhaps TRBD1 (5 bases). V was pared by 1 base and J by 1 base, with 10 bases between. The germline gives CDR1 GTSNPN, CDR2 SVGIG (reference sequence). The CDR3 runs to 14 residues. CDR3 sequence reads: CAWSAGAGNTEAFF. CDR3 bases: TGTGCCTGGAGTGCCGGGGCAGGGAACACTGAAGCTTTCTTT.

There are a few counts of this clonotype. This chain links TRBV6-5 with TRBJ2-7; no clear D. This CDR3 has 11 residues. V lost 3 bases, J lost 6 bases, and 6 bases lay in between. CDR1 and CDR2 (germline): MNHEY, SVGAGI. The CDR3 reads CASSYMLEQYF. The CDR3 DNA sequence: TGTGCCAGCAGTTATATGCTCGAGCAGTACTTC.

DNA of the CDR3: TGTGCCAGCAGCTTTCGGGGACGGGAGAGCTCCTATAATTCACCCCTCCACTTT. It yields the protein CASSFRGRESSYNSPLHF. The chain employs TRBV7-2 and TRBJ1-6; perhaps TRBD1 as D (5 bases). CDR1 and CDR2 from the germline V gene are SGHTA and FQGNSA. The CDR3 consists of 18 residues. Trimming removed 3 bases from V and 0 bases from J, with 15 bases in between.

This chain links TRBV15 with TRBJ2-3; D gene unclear. The V gene lost 1 base and the J gene lost 4 bases, with 3 bases spanning the gap. The CDR3 loop spans 12 amino acids. Germline V gene lookup returns CDR1 LNHNV and CDR2 YYDKDF (reference sequence). CDR3 sequence reads: CATSRGADTQYF. The CDR3 DNA reads as TGTGCCACCAGCAGAGGGGCAGATACGCAGTATTTT.

This clonotype showed up just a few times. The genes are TRBV7-9 and TRBJ1-1, with D unclear. The V gene lost 5 bases and the J gene lost 1 base, with 8 bases spanning the gap. The germline V gene encodes CDR1 SEHNR and CDR2 FQNEAQ (reference sequence). The CDR3 has 13 residues. DNA for the CDR3: TGTGCCAGCAGCCCGACAAAGAACACTGAAGCTTTCTTT. Its protein is CASSPTKNTEAFF.

This chain uses TRBV3-1 with TRBJ2-7, with D unresolved. Trimming removed 3 bases at V and 2 bases at J, with 11 bases between. Germline V gene sequence: CDR1 LGHDT, CDR2 YNNKEL (reference sequence). The CDR3 spans 14 residues. In DNA, the CDR3 is TGTGCCAGCAGCCATCCCCGGTCTCCCTACGAGCAGTACTTC. Its protein product is CASSHPRSPYEQYF.

This chain joins TRBV7-9 and TRBJ2-7; D perhaps matches TRBD1 (7 bases). This CDR3 spans 14 amino acids. Trimming cost V 1 base and J 3 bases, with 10 bases left between them. Per germline, CDR1 SEHNR and CDR2 FQNEAQ (reference sequence). The CDR3 coding sequence is TGTGCCAGCAGCTTAGGCGGGACAGACTACGAGCAGTACTTC. It is translated as CASSLGGTDYEQYF. The full variable domain, completed using reference TRBV7-9 and TRBJ2-7, is DTGVSQNPRHKITKRGQNVTFRCDPISEHNRLYWYRQTLGQGPEFLTYFQNEAQLEKSRLLSDRFSAERPKGSFSTLEIQRTEQGDSAMYLCASSLGGTDYEQYFGPGTRLTVT.

This clonotype was counted only a few times. The chain employs TRBV11-2 and TRBJ2-5; D is possibly TRBD2 (6 bases). Trimming took off 0 bases at V and 6 bases at J, with 8 bases between the two ends. The CDR3 sequence is 13 residues long. In germline, CDR1 is SGHAT, CDR2 FQNNGV. The CDR3 DNA reads TGTGCCAGCAGCTTAGATCTAGCGCAGACCCAGTACTTC. Amino acid sequence: CASSLDLAQTQYF.

This clonotype was seen a handful of times. The genes are TRBV12-3 or TRBV12-4 and TRBJ1-4; tentatively, D is TRBD1 (5 bases). Trimming took off 7 bases at V and 8 bases at J, with 17 bases between the two ends. The CDR3 sequence is 14 residues long. Here the CDR3 DNA reads TGTGCCAGCATCGGGCCCCCCGAGGGGGAAAAACTGTTTTTT. It yields the protein CASIGPPEGEKLFF.

In this sample, this clonotype turned up many times. The rearrangement links TRBV15 to TRBJ1-4; D remains ambiguous. Trimming removed 8 bases from V and 4 bases from J, with 8 bases in between. In germline, CDR1 is LNHNV, CDR2 YYDKDF (reference sequence). The CDR3 has 12 amino acids. The CDR3 loop reads CATGRLNEKLFF. The CDR3 DNA reads TGTGCCACCGGCCGGCTTAATGAAAAACTGTTTTTT.

This clonotype turned up a few times. V is TRBV19 and J is TRBJ1-2, with 7 bases aligning to TRBD1. With V trimmed by 8 bases and J by 5 bases, 8 bases remained unmatched. The V gene's germline CDR1 is LNHDA and CDR2 SQIVND (reference sequence). The CDR3 loop spans 13 amino acids. The CDR3 DNA reads as TGTGCCAGTGGGGACAGCCCAGGGTATGGCTACACCTTC. Residues: CASGDSPGYGYTF. The whole variable domain, remainder taken from reference TRBV19 and TRBJ1-2, is DGGITQSPKYLFRKEGQNVTLSCEQNLNHDAMYWYRQDPGQGLRLIYYSQIVNDFQKGDIAEGYSVSREKKESFPLTVTSAQKNPTAFYLCASGDSPGYGYTFGSGTRLTVV.

This rearrangement joins TRBV18 to TRBJ1-6, with D unclear. The CDR3 length is 16 residues. Germline assignment: CDR1 KGHSH and CDR2 LQKENI. V gave up 1 base and J gave up 4 bases, with 11 bases separating them. CDR3 in DNA: TGTGCCAGCTCACCACAGGCCAAGGCTTATAATTCACCCCTCCACTTT. It is translated as CASSPQAKAYNSPLHF. Variable domain in full (rest from reference TRBV18 and TRBJ1-6): NAGVMQNPRHLVRRRGQEARLRCSPMKGHSHVYWYRQLPEEGLKFMVYLQKENIIDESGMPKERFSAEFPKEGPSILRIQQVVRGDSAAYFCASSPQAKAYNSPLHFGNGTRLTVT.

The sample holds a few counts of this clonotype. The V call is TRBV5-1, the J call TRBJ1-2; D is perhaps TRBD1 (5 bases). With 4 bases removed from V and 8 bases from J, the gap between germline ends came to 21 bases. CDR1 is SGHRS and CDR2 is YFSETQ in the germline V gene. The CDR3 covers 15 residues. The CDR3 reads CASSNQGTGGGGYTF. DNA for the CDR3: TGCGCCAGCAGCAACCAGGGTACGGGAGGAGGAGGCTACACCTTC.

This clonotype was observed a handful of times. This chain links TRBV7-2 with TRBJ2-4; D is unclear. This CDR3 region has 14 residues. Germline V lookup: CDR1 SGHTA, CDR2 FQGNSA. V lost 0 bases and J 7 bases, leaving 10 bases between the germline ends. CDR3 DNA: TGTGCCAGCAGCTTAGCGCGTCCACCGAACATTCAGTACTTC. Its protein product is CASSLARPPNIQYF. Full variable domain (missing parts from reference TRBV7-2 and TRBJ2-4): GAGVSQSPSNKVTEKGKDVELRCDPISGHTALYWYRQSLGQGLEFLIYFQGNSAPDKSGLPSDRFSAERTGGSVSTLTIQRTQQEDSAVYLCASSLARPPNIQYFGAGTRLSVL.

The table lists this clonotype with a few counts. J is TRBJ1-4 and V is TRBV5-4; 7 nucleotides agree with TRBD1. The J segment lost 0 bases and the V segment lost 4 bases, leaving 3 bases of the junction unmatched. The V gene's germline CDR1 is SGHNT and CDR2 YYREEE (reference sequence). This CDR3 comprises 15 residues. For the CDR3, the DNA is TGTGCCAGCAGCCCAACAGGGGCAACTAATGAAAAACTGTTTTTT. It translates to CASSPTGATNEKLFF.

CDR3 region: CASSPSETAYGYTF. The CDR3 coding sequence is TGTGCCAGTAGTCCCTCCGAGACAGCCTATGGCTACACCTTC. This chain joins TRBV19 and TRBJ1-2; tentative D call: TRBD1 (5 bases). From germline, CDR1 is LNHDA and CDR2 SQIVND (reference sequence). The CDR3 extends over 14 amino acids. V was trimmed by 5 bases and J by 4 bases, leaving 14 bases between them. Variable domain in full (rest from reference TRBV19 and TRBJ1-2): DGGITQSPKYLFRKEGQNVTLSCEQNLNHDAMYWYRQDPGQGLRLIYYSQIVNDFQKGDIAEGYSVSREKKESFPLTVTSAQKNPTAFYLCASSPSETAYGYTFGSGTRLTVV.

The table lists this clonotype with many counts. The chain recombines TRBV7-2 with TRBJ2-1; 9 bases align to TRBD2. The length of the CDR3 is 16 residues. J gave up 7 bases and V 5 bases, and 12 bases lay outside the gene matches. Germline V gene data show CDR1 as SGHTA and CDR2 as FQGNSA. CDR3 DNA sequence: TGTGCCAGCAGCACAGATAGCGGGGGTTTTAATAATGAGCAGTTCTTC. This gives the protein CASSTDSGGFNNEQFF.

This clonotype has just a few counts. This chain connects TRBV29-1 to TRBJ2-1, with D maybe TRBD1 (6 bases). This CDR3 has 13 residues. Germline CDR1 SQVTM, CDR2 ANQGSEA. V lost 3 bases to trimming and J lost 5 bases, with 11 bases between them. The CDR3 is CSVERDNHNEQFF. DNA for the CDR3: TGCAGCGTTGAGAGGGACAACCACAATGAGCAGTTCTTC.

This clonotype was recorded a few times. The chain links TRBV7-9 to TRBJ2-3, with D perhaps matching TRBD2 (5 bases). Germline V gene sequence: CDR1 SEHNR, CDR2 FQNEAQ (reference sequence). V gave up 5 bases and J gave up 6 bases, with 18 bases separating them. The CDR3 sequence is 15 residues long. In DNA form, the CDR3 reads TGTGCCAGCAGCCCCTCCGGCGGCAGCGGCGATACGCAGTATTTT. This gives the protein CASSPSGGSGDTQYF.

The sample holds many counts of this clonotype. The V gene is TRBV7-3, the J gene TRBJ1-1; 7 nucleotides agree with TRBD1. The CDR3 consists of 13 residues. Germline trimming cut 5 bases from V and 4 bases from J; bases unmatched to any gene: 4. In germline, CDR1 is SGHTA, CDR2 FQGTGA. The CDR3 spells CASSLSGGTEAFF. The CDR3 DNA sequence: TGTGCCAGCAGCCTCTCAGGGGGCACTGAAGCTTTCTTT.

This clonotype was observed many times. The chain is built from TRBV20-1 and TRBJ2-5; 10 nucleotides align to TRBD2. Germline-derived CDR1 and CDR2 are DFQATT and SNEGSKA (reference sequence). The V segment lost 5 bases and the J segment 2 bases; nucleotides outside the gene matches: 8. The CDR3 sequence is 15 residues long. CDR3 bases: TGCAGTGCTCTCAGACTAGCGGGTTTTCAAGAGACCCAGTACTTC. Amino acid sequence: CSALRLAGFQETQYF.